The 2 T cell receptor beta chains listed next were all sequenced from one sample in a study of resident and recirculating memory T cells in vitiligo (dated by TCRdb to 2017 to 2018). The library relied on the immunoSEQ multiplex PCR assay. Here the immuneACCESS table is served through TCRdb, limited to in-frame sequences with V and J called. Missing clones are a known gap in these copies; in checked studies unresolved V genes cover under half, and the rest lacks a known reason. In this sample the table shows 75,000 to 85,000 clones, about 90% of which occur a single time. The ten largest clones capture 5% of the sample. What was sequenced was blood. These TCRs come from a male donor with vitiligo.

The CDR3 is CASSYLDRGGYGYTF. CDR3 sequence (DNA): TGTGCCAGCAGTTACCTCGACAGGGGAGGCTATGGCTACACCTTC. V and J are TRBV6-5 and TRBJ1-2; 8 bases align to TRBD1. J gave up 4 bases and V 2 bases, and 6 bases lay outside the gene matches. The CDR3 runs 15 residues. Germline V gene sequence: CDR1 MNHEY, CDR2 SVGAGI.

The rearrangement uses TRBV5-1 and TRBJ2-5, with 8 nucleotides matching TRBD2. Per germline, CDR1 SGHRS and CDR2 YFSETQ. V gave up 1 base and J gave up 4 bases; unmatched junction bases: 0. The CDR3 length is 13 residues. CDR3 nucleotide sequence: TGCGCCAGCAGCTTGCTAGCGGGAGAGACCCAGTACTTC. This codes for CASSLLAGETQYF.